This section outlines one T cell receptor beta chain sequence together with its context. Its target is unknown. It differs at one base from a far larger clone, so likely a read error. Deep-level running was used for the assay. An even split of each subset's genomic DNA across several immunoSEQ plates was performed. TCRdb keeps only in-frame clones here, not all; method: immunoSEQ multiplex PCR. The data hold 400,000 to 500,000 clones, with 70% to 80% observed a single time. This CDR3 has 15 residues. Germline-derived CDR1 and CDR2 are LNHNV and YYDKDF (reference sequence). The source of the sample is a study of shared clonotypes between healthy human individuals. Overall study context: Aged between 18 and 49, the donors were two women and a few men.

Study-wide results and caveats: Sequencing depth was expected to influence donor clonotype sharing.

The TCR was taken from a middle-aged woman in good health. Some clones in this sample may be carry-over from other donors' samples. The V call is TRBV15, the J call TRBJ1-2, with TRBD1 as a possible D gene (6 bases). Sequencing was carried out using PBMCs. The CDR3 nucleotides read TGTGCCACCGGCAGAGAGACAGGAAATAACTATGGCTACACCTTC. It specifies CATGRETGNNYGYTF.